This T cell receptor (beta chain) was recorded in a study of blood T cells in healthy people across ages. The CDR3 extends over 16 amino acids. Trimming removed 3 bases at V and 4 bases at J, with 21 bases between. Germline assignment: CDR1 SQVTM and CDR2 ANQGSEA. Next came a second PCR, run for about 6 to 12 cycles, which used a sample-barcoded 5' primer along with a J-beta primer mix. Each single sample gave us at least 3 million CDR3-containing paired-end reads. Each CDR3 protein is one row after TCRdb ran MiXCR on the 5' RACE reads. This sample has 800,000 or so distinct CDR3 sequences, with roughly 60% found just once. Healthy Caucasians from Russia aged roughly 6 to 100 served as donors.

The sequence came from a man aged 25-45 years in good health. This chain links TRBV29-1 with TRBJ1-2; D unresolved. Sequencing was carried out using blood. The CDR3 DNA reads TGCAGCGTTGACCAGCGACTTGAGGGAACTTCCTATGGCTACACCTTC. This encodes CSVDQRLEGTSYGYTF.